The T cell receptor beta chain under discussion was sequenced for a study of blood T cells in healthy people across ages. Then a second PCR, running roughly 7 to 12 cycles, was carried out with a sample-barcoded 5' primer and a J-beta primer mix. Every single cDNA molecule received a tag from a template-switch adaptor with 12 random nucleotides. TCRdb recomputed calls from the 5' RACE reads with MiXCR, one row per CDR3 protein. The data show 1 million or so distinct CDR3 sequences, under 30% seen once. CDR1 is MNHEY, CDR2 SMNVEV, per germline (reference sequence). V lost 8 bases and J lost 3; bases outside the gene matches: 6. This CDR3 contains 14 residues. The same data also contributed to another study, on T cells of mothers and their children. This second study notes: Slightly higher, non-significant overlap characterized related mother-child pairs relative to unrelated pairs.

The sequenced sample was blood. This rearrangement joins TRBV27 to TRBJ2-7; 11 bases fit TRBD1. The receptor was isolated from a girl aged 2-10 years in good health. The CDR3 loop reads CASGQGASGYEQYF. The CDR3 DNA follows: TGTGCCAGCGGACAGGGGGCGTCTGGCTACGAGCAGTACTTC.